The 23 T cell receptor beta chains presented below share a single source sample, sequenced in a study of cytomegalovirus exposure and HLA in healthy donors. Primers for the PCR totalled 60 Vbeta and 13 Jbeta. Here immunoSEQ multiplex PCR was the method, and the copy in TCRdb shows in-frame clones only, minus some. The sample gives some 240,000 clones, 70% to 80% of which show up once; approximately 3.9% is in the top ten. Input material: PBMCs. These receptors were collected from a male donor in good health and CMV-seronegative.

This clone occurred a few times. The rearrangement links TRBV5-6 to TRBJ1-3; 8 bases align to TRBD1. Germline CDR1 and CDR2: SGHDT and YYEEEE. The CDR3 runs to 14 residues. V was clipped by 5 bases and J by 3 bases; unmatched bases: 4. The CDR3 coding sequence is TGTGCCAGCAGTTTAGGACAGGGTGGAAACACCATATATTTT. It is translated as CASSLGQGGNTIYF.

This chain's CDR3 is CASSPLRTAGVGETQYF. The CDR3 DNA is TGTGCCAGCAGCCCGCTCAGAACAGCGGGAGTAGGGGAGACCCAGTACTTC. The chain uses TRBV14 and TRBJ2-5; TRBD2 matches 8 bases. Trimming removed 4 bases from V and 5 bases from J; junction bases left unmatched: 15. This CDR3 is built from 17 residues. The germline V gene has CDR1 SGHDN and CDR2 FVKESK.

This chain joins TRBV5-6 and TRBJ2-2; TRBD2 matches 7 bases. Germline V gene data show CDR1 as SGHDT and CDR2 as YYEEEE. J lost 1 base, V lost 5 bases, and 8 bases had no gene match. CDR3 length equals 16 residues. CDR3 sequence: CASSGLAVENTGELFF. The DNA of the CDR3 is TGTGCCAGCAGTGGGCTAGCGGTAGAGAACACCGGGGAGCTGTTTTTT. Supplemented by reference TRBV5-6 and TRBJ2-2, the full variable domain reads DAGVTQSPTHLIKTRGQQVTLRCSPKSGHDTVSWYQQALGQGPQFIFQYYEEEERQRGNFPDRFSGHQFPNYSSELNVNALLLGDSALYLCASSGLAVENTGELFFGEGSRLTVL.

The chain links TRBV7-3 to TRBJ2-1; 8 bases align to TRBD2. Germline CDR1 SGHTA, CDR2 FQGTGA. Losses at the gene ends were 4 bases for V and 2 bases for J; bases not matched to a gene: 10. There are 17 residues in the CDR3. CDR3 sequence: CASSSTRTSNTYNEQFF. CDR3 nucleotide sequence: TGTGCCAGCAGCTCTACCCGGACTAGCAACACCTACAATGAGCAGTTCTTC.

The genes are TRBV27 and TRBJ2-7; the match to TRBD1 covers 7 bases. The CDR3 covers 14 residues. J lost 2 bases, V lost 6 bases, and 7 bases had no gene match. Germline V lookup: CDR1 MNHEY, CDR2 SMNVEV (reference sequence). CDR3 in amino acids: CASSRGQFPYEQYF. The CDR3 DNA reads as TGTGCCAGCAGCCGGGGACAGTTCCCCTACGAGCAGTACTTC.

This clone was observed a handful of times. The chain combines TRBV19 with TRBJ1-5; the D gene is possibly TRBD1 (6 bases). Germline assignment: CDR1 LNHDA and CDR2 SQIVND (reference sequence). Deletions cut 7 bases from V and 3 bases from J, with 13 bases between. This CDR3 spans 14 amino acids. The CDR3 reads CASTLGGPNQPQHF. DNA of the CDR3: TGTGCCAGTACCTTAGGGGGTCCCAATCAGCCCCAGCATTTT.

The V call is TRBV5-1, the J call TRBJ1-1; no reliable D call. Per the germline V gene, CDR1 is SGHRS and CDR2 is YFSETQ. The V and J ends lost 0 bases and 1 base respectively, with 7 bases between them. The CDR3 spans 14 residues. CDR3 sequence: CASSLVISNTEAFF. In DNA form, the CDR3 reads TGCGCCAGCAGCTTGGTTATCTCGAACACTGAAGCTTTCTTT.

The rearrangement joins TRBV10-3 to TRBJ2-1, with 9 bases fitting TRBD2. The CDR3 consists of 15 residues. Germline CDR1 reads ENHRY; CDR2 reads SYGVKD. Unmatched junction bases numbered 3, after V lost 2 bases and J lost 4 bases. The CDR3 DNA reads TGTGCCATCAGTGAGATAGCGGGAGCTTACAATGAGCAGTTCTTC. As protein: CAISEIAGAYNEQFF.

V gene TRBV7-3 combines with J gene TRBJ2-5, with D maybe TRBD1 (6 bases). The germline V gene encodes CDR1 SGHTA and CDR2 FQGTGA. The CDR3 totals 14 residues. Trimming pared 2 bases from V and 1 base from J, leaving 8 bases between. The DNA of the CDR3 is TGTGCCAGCAGCTTACAGGGGTTCCAAGAGACCCAGTACTTC. This codes for CASSLQGFQETQYF.

This clone was seen just once. The CDR3 loop reads CASSSPTSASYEQYF. The CDR3 DNA follows: TGTGCCAGCAGCTCTCCGACTAGCGCCTCCTACGAGCAGTACTTC. This chain joins TRBV5-6 and TRBJ2-7; 8 bases align to TRBD2. Germline values: CDR1 SGHDT, CDR2 YYEEEE. There are 15 residues in the CDR3. V lost 3 bases and J lost 0; bases outside the gene matches: 5.

The rearrangement joins TRBV15 to TRBJ2-1; D is unresolved. V was cut by 5 bases and J by 4 bases, with 6 bases left in between. Per the germline V gene, CDR1 is LNHNV and CDR2 is YYDKDF (reference sequence). This CDR3 is 12 amino acids long. Written as DNA, the CDR3 is TGTGCCACCAGCCGCGCTTACAATGAGCAGTTCTTC. Translating gives CATSRAYNEQFF.

In nucleotides, the CDR3 is TGTGCCAGCAGTGAAGCGCTTCGGGGGGCCGGTGGCTACACCTTC. Translated, it gives CASSEALRGAGGYTF. The chain recombines TRBV2 with TRBJ1-2, with a weak D call TRBD1 (6 bases). Germline CDR1 and CDR2: SNHLY and FYNNEI. With 0 bases removed from V and 7 bases from J, the gap between germline ends came to 15 bases. The CDR3 is 15 amino acids.

In the case of this clone: In the same sample, other DNA sequences code for this CDR3. The CDR3 loop is CASSFEGAETQYF. The CDR3 region has the DNA TGTGCCAGCAGCTTCGAGGGGGCAGAGACCCAGTACTTC. This sequence joins TRBV27 and TRBJ2-5; 7 nucleotides match TRBD1. The CDR3 contains 13 residues. After removal of 6 bases from V and 4 bases from J, the junction contained 5 bases not matched to a gene. Germline CDR1 MNHEY, CDR2 SMNVEV (reference sequence).

V is TRBV7-9 and J is TRBJ2-3; 9 bases map to TRBD2. The germline V gene encodes CDR1 SEHNR and CDR2 FQNEAQ (reference sequence). V shed 3 bases and J 0 bases; nucleotides not matched to a gene: 1. The CDR3 runs to 15 residues. CDR3 region: CASSFSGRSTDTQYF. CDR3 in DNA: TGTGCCAGCAGCTTCAGCGGGAGGAGCACAGATACGCAGTATTTT.

The V gene is TRBV19, the J gene TRBJ2-7; 8 positions agree with TRBD1. Per germline, CDR1 LNHDA and CDR2 SQIVND (reference sequence). The CDR3 loop spans 15 amino acids. The ends lost 5 bases at V and 3 bases at J; junction bases unmatched: 9. The CDR3 reads CASSGGTGAYYEQYF. The CDR3 DNA follows: TGTGCCAGTAGTGGAGGGACAGGAGCTTACTACGAGCAGTACTTC. Full variable domain (remainder filled in from reference TRBV19 and TRBJ2-7): DGGITQSPKYLFRKEGQNVTLSCEQNLNHDAMYWYRQDPGQGLRLIYYSQIVNDFQKGDIAEGYSVSREKKESFPLTVTSAQKNPTAFYLCASSGGTGAYYEQYFGPGTRLTVT.

The J gene is TRBJ2-7, the V gene TRBV9; a possible D gene is TRBD1 (6 bases). Trimming took off 4 bases at V and 2 bases at J, with 19 bases between the two ends. The CDR3 totals 16 residues. CDR1 SGDLS and CDR2 YYNGEE come from the germline V gene. DNA of the CDR3: TGTGCCAGCAGCCCCCGAGGGAGACAGGTCGCCTACGAGCAGTACTTC. It is translated as CASSPRGRQVAYEQYF.

About this clone itself: The junction does not match germline at one end; this may be a read error. This chain joins TRBV7-9 and TRBJ2-1; TRBD2 matches at 7 bases. This CDR3 is built from 16 residues. In germline, CDR1 is SEHNR, CDR2 FQNEAQ (reference sequence). Here the CDR3 reads CSSSTMGLPKDNEQFF. The DNA of the CDR3 is TGTTCCAGCAGCACCATGGGACTACCTAAGGACAATGAGCAGTTCTTC.

This clone was found once. The gene calls are TRBV6-5 and TRBJ2-7; 14 bases are shared with TRBD2. Germline assignment: CDR1 MNHEY and CDR2 SVGAGI. This CDR3 has 15 residues. J gave up 5 bases and V 2 bases, and 2 bases lay outside the gene matches. The CDR3 DNA reads TGTGCCAGCAGTTACCGGGGACTAGCGGGAGACGAGCAGTACTTC. This translates into CASSYRGLAGDEQYF.

The V gene is TRBV5-1, the J gene TRBJ1-5; D call uncertain. V dropped 0 bases and J dropped 0 bases, with 7 bases sitting between them. CDR1 and CDR2 (germline): SGHRS, YFSETQ. There are 15 residues in the CDR3. Written as DNA, the CDR3 is TGCGCCAGCAGCTTGGGGAGTTATAGCAATCAGCCCCAGCATTTT. Its translation is CASSLGSYSNQPQHF.

This clone has just a few counts. J is TRBJ1-1 and V is TRBV18; 8 nucleotides align to TRBD1. There are 13 residues in the CDR3. Germline lookup yields CDR1 KGHSH and CDR2 LQKENI. The ends lost 5 bases at V and 5 bases at J; junction bases unmatched: 4. CDR3 sequence reads: CASSSTGGTEAFF. CDR3 DNA sequence: TGTGCCAGCTCATCCACAGGGGGTACTGAAGCTTTCTTT. Combining the CDR3 with reference TRBV18 and TRBJ1-1 gives the whole variable domain NAGVMQNPRHLVRRRGQEARLRCSPMKGHSHVYWYRQLPEEGLKFMVYLQKENIIDESGMPKERFSAEFPKEGPSILRIQQVVRGDSAAYFCASSSTGGTEAFFGQGTRLTVV.

This clone occurred once. The same CDR3 can be traced to other DNA sequences in this sample. The chain combines TRBV28 with TRBJ1-1; a weak D match, TRBD1 (6 bases). Germline CDR1 MDHEN, CDR2 SYDVKM. Trimming removed 5 bases at V and 3 bases at J, with 19 bases between. The CDR3 loop spans 16 amino acids. CDR3 DNA sequence: TGTGCCAGCAGTCCGGTGGGGGGGGCGCGGGACACTGAAGCTTTCTTT. Translation: CASSPVGGARDTEAFF.

In DNA form, the CDR3 reads TGTGCCAGCAGCCAAGACAGAACCTACGAGCAGTACTTC. Its protein product is CASSQDRTYEQYF. The V and J genes are TRBV6-5 and TRBJ2-7; the D gene is possibly TRBD1 (5 bases). CDR1 and CDR2 from the germline V gene are MNHEY and SVGAGI. This CDR3 is built from 13 residues. The germline V and J ends were trimmed by 6 bases and 2 bases, with 11 bases remaining between them.

The rearrangement links TRBV28 to TRBJ1-5, with D perhaps matching TRBD1 (6 bases). The CDR3 loop spans 16 amino acids. The V gene lost 2 bases and the J gene lost 2 bases, with 13 bases spanning the gap. Germline assignment: CDR1 MDHEN and CDR2 SYDVKM. CDR3 residues: CASSLGGARGNQPQHF. The DNA for the CDR3 is TGTGCCAGCAGTTTAGGGGGGGCGCGGGGCAATCAGCCCCAGCATTTT.